The rows below give T cell receptor beta chains drawn from one sample of a study of OX40 agonist ivuxolimab in advanced cancers. Clones were sequenced by immunoSEQ multiplex PCR, and TCRdb holds only the in-frame ones, with some missing. The sample lists some 10,000 clones, around three quarters occurring once. The sequenced sample was CD4+ or CD8+ T cells sorted from blood, obtained in a trial of the OX40 agonist ivuxolimab. These receptor sequences come from an adult with an advanced solid tumor such as melanoma, head and neck, liver or kidney cancer. The conserved cysteine and the conserved F or W are not part of the CDR3 here. Size is stated for part of the rows, as once, few or many counts, or as a class when the clone is expanded.

>-|TRBV28|TRBJ1-2
ASRGTGNYGYT
>-|TRBV27|TRBJ2-7
ASRGVAGISYEQY
>-|TRBV2|TRBJ1-2
ASSERSWQNSYLNYGYT
>few|TRBV18|TRBJ2-7
ASSLGTGTYEQY
>-|TRBV5-1|TRBJ1-1
ASSLAKGNTEAF
>-|TRBV9|TRBJ2-2
ASSLINTGELF
>few|TRBV4-1|TRBJ2-3
ASSQAAETRTDTQY
>-|TRBV27|TRBJ2-1
ASSLSEGSSDNEQF
>-|TRBV10-3|TRBJ2-7
AISENYEQY
>few|TRBV6-4|TRBJ2-2
ASSDASGRADTGELF
>few|TRBV5-5|TRBJ2-7
ASSLVPGDNEQY
>-|TRBV27|-
ASSLGGVNYEQY
>-|TRBV6-1|TRBJ2-5
ASSKQETQY
>-|TRBV5-1|TRBJ2-4
ASSLYGTSGALAKNIQY
>-|TRBV15|TRBJ2-7
ATSRAMESEQY
>-|TRBV9|TRBJ2-4
ASSVDRESIQY
>-|TRBV27|TRBJ1-4
ASKDGLHEKLF
>-|TRBV27|TRBJ2-1
ASSLDRESYNEQF
>-|TRBV5-1|TRBJ1-1
ASSLPRQGGTEAF
>medium-sized|TRBV6-1|TRBJ1-2
ASSLVGAGYT
>-|TRBV9|TRBJ2-7
ASSAAGTPTYEQY